Each of the 19 T cell receptor beta chains below was sequenced from the same sample in a study of blood T cell repertoires in COVID-19. Libraries were prepared by immunoSEQ multiplex PCR; TCRdb keeps only in-frame clonotypes and omits some of them. The sample records 300,000 or so clones, approximately 83% being singletons. Sequences were obtained from PBMCs or T cells enriched from blood (not recorded which). All receptors come from a woman aged 40 to 50 with acute COVID-19.

The rearrangement uses TRBV18 and TRBJ1-1; D is perhaps TRBD1 (6 bases). V was clipped by 3 bases and J by 0 bases, with 23 bases between them. The germline V gene encodes CDR1 KGHSH and CDR2 LQKENI. The CDR3 consists of 19 residues. CDR3 in DNA: TGTGCCAGCTCACCCCAACCGGGGGGCCCTATAACAATGAACACTGAAGCTTTCTTT. Translated: CASSPQPGGPITMNTEAFF.

The CDR3 region is CASSEGFSGGVSYEQYF. As DNA, the CDR3 is TGTGCCAGCAGTGAAGGATTTTCAGGGGGCGTATCGTACGAGCAGTACTTC. The chain is built from TRBV2 and TRBJ2-7; 8 bases agree with TRBD1. Germline-derived CDR1 and CDR2 are SNHLY and FYNNEI. This CDR3 is 17 amino acids long. V was pared by 1 base and J by 4 bases, with 12 bases of the junction left unmatched.

The chain links TRBV5-1 to TRBJ1-3; TRBD1 matches at 11 bases. The CDR3 spans 15 residues. Per the germline V gene, CDR1 is SGHRS and CDR2 is YFSETQ. Unmatched junction bases numbered 1, after V lost 2 bases and J lost 3 bases. The DNA of the CDR3 is TGCGCCAGCAGCTTCGGGACAGGGGGTGGAAACACCATATATTTT. Its protein is CASSFGTGGGNTIYF.

The chain joins TRBV9 to TRBJ1-5; D call uncertain. CDR1 SGDLS and CDR2 YYNGEE come from the germline V gene. The V gene lost 0 bases and the J gene lost 7 bases, with 14 bases spanning the gap. This CDR3 has 15 residues. The CDR3 DNA reads TGTGCCAGCAGCGTAGCTCGCGGCGGGGAACAGCCCCAGCATTTT. It translates to CASSVARGGEQPQHF.

This chain connects TRBV27 to TRBJ1-1; no clear D. V lost 8 bases, J lost 10 bases, and 20 bases lay in between. Germline lookup yields CDR1 MNHEY and CDR2 SMNVEV (reference sequence). The CDR3 runs 13 residues. In DNA form, the CDR3 reads TGTGCCAGCGCACCCAGGCTCATCAACACAGCTTTCTTT. It yields the protein CASAPRLINTAFF.

The chain combines TRBV18 with TRBJ1-1; D is undetermined. The CDR3 consists of 10 residues. V lost 9 bases to trimming and J lost 6 bases, with 8 bases between them. The V gene's germline CDR1 is KGHSH and CDR2 LQKENI. Here the CDR3 reads CARLGAEAFF. CDR3 coding DNA: TGTGCCAGGCTCGGAGCTGAAGCTTTCTTT.

The chain carries TRBV3-1 (or the pseudogene TRBV3-2) and TRBJ2-5; 12 bases are a match to TRBD2. Germline loops: CDR1 LGHDT, CDR2 YNNKEL (reference sequence). V trimming: 1 base; J trimming: 7 bases; junction bases outside the gene matches: 7. The CDR3 totals 16 residues. CDR3 sequence: CASSQGSTSGGGTQYF. The CDR3 DNA reads as TGTGCCAGCAGCCAAGGATCGACTAGCGGGGGAGGGACCCAGTACTTC.

This chain connects TRBV5-5 to TRBJ2-3, with a weak D call TRBD2 (6 bases). Per germline, CDR1 SGHKS and CDR2 YYEKEE (reference sequence). V gave up 2 bases and J gave up 5 bases, with 12 bases separating them. CDR3 length equals 14 residues. The CDR3 is CASSLSLARDTQYF. The CDR3 DNA follows: TGTGCCAGCAGCTTATCGCTAGCGAGAGATACGCAGTATTTT.

The J gene is TRBJ2-7, the V gene TRBV7-3; TRBD1 is a possible D gene (5 bases). The germline V and J ends were trimmed by 2 bases and 4 bases, with 15 bases remaining between them. The CDR3 totals 15 residues. Germline V gives CDR1 SGHTA, CDR2 FQGTGA. Here the CDR3 reads CASSLRPGQGYEQYF. CDR3 in DNA: TGTGCCAGCAGCTTACGCCCAGGTCAGGGATACGAGCAGTACTTC.

The chain links TRBV27 to TRBJ1-2; D remains ambiguous. Trimming removed 0 bases at V and 3 bases at J, with 14 bases between. CDR3 length equals 16 residues. Germline V gene data show CDR1 as MNHEY and CDR2 as SMNVEV (reference sequence). CDR3 sequence (DNA): TGTGCCAGCAGTTTATCGCGGGGAGGGAAGGACTATGGCTACACCTTC. This sequence encodes CASSLSRGGKDYGYTF.

J is TRBJ1-2 and V is TRBV28; TRBD1 agrees at 9 bases. Unmatched junction bases numbered 10, after V lost 6 bases and J lost 5 bases. The germline gives CDR1 MDHEN, CDR2 SYDVKM. This CDR3 is built from 15 residues. CDR3 amino acids: CASRPAQGAAYGYTF. The CDR3 coding sequence is TGTGCCAGCAGACCAGCACAGGGGGCAGCTTATGGCTACACCTTC.

This chain connects TRBV28 to TRBJ1-1, with a possible D match to TRBD1 (6 bases). CDR1 MDHEN and CDR2 SYDVKM come from the germline V gene. Trimming removed 3 bases from V and 1 base from J, with 24 bases in between. The CDR3 totals 19 residues. CDR3 nucleotides: TGTGCCAGCAGTTTCCCTTCGGGTATTTGGGGGCACAAGAACACTGAAGCTTTCTTT. The encoded protein is CASSFPSGIWGHKNTEAFF.

This chain links TRBV20-1 with TRBJ1-1; 7 bases map to TRBD1. The CDR3 sequence is 11 residues long. V lost 2 bases and J lost 8; bases outside the gene matches: 2. CDR1 is DFQATT, CDR2 SNEGSKA, per germline (reference sequence). CDR3: CSARQDREAFF. CDR3 nucleotide sequence: TGCAGTGCTAGACAGGACAGGGAAGCTTTCTTT.

This clone is a singleton in its sample. This chain uses TRBV29-1 with TRBJ1-1, with D perhaps matching TRBD1 (6 bases). Germline CDR1 is SQVTM and CDR2 is ANQGSEA. Trimming took off 7 bases at V and 7 bases at J, with 13 bases between the two ends. This CDR3 is built from 11 residues. The CDR3 DNA is TGCAGCGAGGGGGAACAGGGTGAAGCTTTCTTT. Encoded protein: CSEGEQGEAFF.

The chain links TRBV28 to TRBJ2-7; D gene ambiguous. CDR1 and CDR2 from the germline V gene are MDHEN and SYDVKM. The CDR3 has 11 residues. Deletions cut 9 bases from V and 0 bases from J, with 6 bases between. CDR3 residues: CASASSYEQYF. CDR3 sequence (DNA): TGTGCCAGTGCGAGCTCCTACGAGCAGTACTTC.

This chain links TRBV28 with TRBJ2-3; possibly TRBD2 for D (6 bases). Germline V gene lookup returns CDR1 MDHEN and CDR2 SYDVKM. V lost 3 bases and J lost 2, with 18 bases in between. There are 17 residues in the CDR3. The CDR3 DNA reads as TGTGCCAGCAGTTTTCCCGGGCTAGCGCGTTACACAGATACGCAGTATTTT. Its protein product is CASSFPGLARYTDTQYF.

This chain uses TRBV6-5 with TRBJ2-3, with D possibly being TRBD1 (6 bases). This CDR3 comprises 13 residues. Per germline, CDR1 MNHEY and CDR2 SVGAGI. Trimming cost V 6 bases and J 5 bases, with 12 bases left between them. CDR3 in amino acids: CASRRDTGDTQYF. Written as DNA, the CDR3 is TGTGCCAGCAGGAGGGACACGGGAGATACGCAGTATTTT.

This clone was found a few times. This chain links TRBV28 with TRBJ2-7; D may be TRBD1 (6 bases). Trimming pared 6 bases from V and 9 bases from J, leaving 15 bases between. CDR3 length equals 12 residues. Germline lookup yields CDR1 MDHEN and CDR2 SYDVKM. In DNA form, the CDR3 reads TGTGCCAGCAGATTCAAGACAGGCCCGCAGTACTTC. Its translation is CASRFKTGPQYF.

The chain carries TRBV4-1 and TRBJ2-3; D possibly corresponds to TRBD1 (6 bases). Germline lookup yields CDR1 MGHRA and CDR2 YSYEKL. Trimming removed 3 bases from V and 0 bases from J, with 31 bases in between. This CDR3 comprises 22 residues. The CDR3 DNA follows: TGCGCCAGCAGCCATCCCGATCGGGCTCAGGGGAACGGCGGGCTTAGCACAGATACGCAGTATTTT. Its protein product is CASSHPDRAQGNGGLSTDTQYF.